A selection of T cell receptor beta chains follows, all from one sample in a study of cytomegalovirus exposure and HLA in healthy donors. Using immunoSEQ multiplex PCR, the repertoire was profiled, and TCRdb retains in-frame clones only, with some absent. Of 150,000 to 180,000 clones listed, roughly three quarters were seen once; the top ten hold less than 10%. Sequenced: PBMCs. These receptors were obtained from a man younger than 40 in good health and CMV-seropositive. The CDR3 runs from the conserved cysteine through the conserved F or W. Fields, in order: J gene, V gene, D gene, clone size, CDR3 protein, CDR3 DNA. A D gene is named only where the DNA matches it firmly. Size tells how often a clone was seen (once, few, many) or the class of an expanded clone, and some rows leave it out.

TRBJ2-7 TRBV19 TRBD2 . CASSIGREAEHEQYF TGTGCCAGTAGTATAGGTCGGGAGGCCGAGCACGAGCAGTACTTC
TRBJ1-6 TRBV30 . few CAWNGLLGSYNSPLHF TGTGCCTGGAATGGACTGCTTGGCTCCTATAATTCACCCCTCCACTTT
TRBJ1-1 TRBV29-1 TRBD1 . CSTGQGHTEAFF TGCAGCACGGGACAGGGGCACACTGAAGCTTTCTTT
TRBJ1-6 TRBV14 . . CASSSLTGGGSPLHF TGTGCCAGCAGTTCATTAACAGGCGGGGGGTCACCCCTCCACTTT
TRBJ1-2 TRBV5-6 . . CASSLGGYGYTF TGTGCCAGCAGCTTAGGAGGGTATGGCTACACCTTC
TRBJ2-5 TRBV5-6 . . CASSLGGKTQYF TGTGCCAGCAGCTTAGGGGGAAAGACCCAGTACTTC
TRBJ1-2 TRBV14 . . CASSQEVSPIYGYTF TGTGCCAGCAGCCAAGAGGTATCGCCTATCTATGGCTACACCTTC
TRBJ2-7 TRBV28 . . CASSLSGYEQYF TGTGCCAGCTCCTTATCAGGGTACGAGCAGTACTTC
TRBJ1-5 TRBV4-2 . . CASSLGDSNQPQHF TGTGCCAGCAGCCTCGGAGATAGCAATCAGCCCCAGCATTTT
TRBJ2-7 TRBV5-1 . . CASSSVYEQYF TGCGCCAGCAGCTCCGTCTACGAGCAGTACTTC
TRBJ2-1 TRBV7-3 . . CASSLNNRQFF TGTGCCAGCAGCTTAAATAACAGGCAGTTCTTC
TRBJ2-5 TRBV7-7 . . CASSPLSVETQYF TGTGCCAGCAGCCCGCTGAGTGTAGAGACCCAGTACTTC
TRBJ2-1 TRBV28 TRBD2 . CASVASGAGGVNEQFF TGTGCCAGCGTCGCCTCTGGAGCGGGAGGCGTCAATGAGCAGTTCTTC